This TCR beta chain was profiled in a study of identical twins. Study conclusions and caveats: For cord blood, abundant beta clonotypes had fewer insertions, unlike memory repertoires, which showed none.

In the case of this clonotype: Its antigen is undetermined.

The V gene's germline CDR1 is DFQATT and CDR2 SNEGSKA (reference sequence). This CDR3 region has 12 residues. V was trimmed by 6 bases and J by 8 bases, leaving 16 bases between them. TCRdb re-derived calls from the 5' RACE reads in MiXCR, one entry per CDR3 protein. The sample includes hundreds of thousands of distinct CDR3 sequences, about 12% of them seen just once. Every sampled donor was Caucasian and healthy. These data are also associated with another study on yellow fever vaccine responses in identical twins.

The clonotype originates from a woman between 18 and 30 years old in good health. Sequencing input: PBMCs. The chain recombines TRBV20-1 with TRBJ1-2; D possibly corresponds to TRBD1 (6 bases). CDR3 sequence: CSATTGGRGYTF. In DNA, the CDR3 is TGCAGTGCCACGACAGGAGGCAGGGGCTACACCTTC.